Described below is a single T cell receptor (beta chain) sequence and its context. TCRdb ran MiXCR on the 5' RACE reads and lists one entry per CDR3 protein. Among approximately 680,000 distinct CDR3 sequences, just over 7% were seen once, and the ten largest hold about 1.6%. The data derive from a study of identical twins. The CDR3 contains 17 residues. V shed 0 bases and J 0 bases; nucleotides not matched to a gene: 2. Germline CDR1 and CDR2: ENHRY and SYGVKD. These data were also filed under a second study, of yellow fever vaccine responses in identical twins.

The sequenced sample was PBMCs. The receptor was derived from a woman in her late teens or twenties in good health. The chain carries TRBV10-3 and TRBJ2-7, with 13 bases fitting TRBD2. The CDR3 loop reads CAISESGTSGISYEQYF. CDR3 bases: TGTGCCATCAGTGAGTCAGGGACTAGCGGGATCTCCTACGAGCAGTACTTC.